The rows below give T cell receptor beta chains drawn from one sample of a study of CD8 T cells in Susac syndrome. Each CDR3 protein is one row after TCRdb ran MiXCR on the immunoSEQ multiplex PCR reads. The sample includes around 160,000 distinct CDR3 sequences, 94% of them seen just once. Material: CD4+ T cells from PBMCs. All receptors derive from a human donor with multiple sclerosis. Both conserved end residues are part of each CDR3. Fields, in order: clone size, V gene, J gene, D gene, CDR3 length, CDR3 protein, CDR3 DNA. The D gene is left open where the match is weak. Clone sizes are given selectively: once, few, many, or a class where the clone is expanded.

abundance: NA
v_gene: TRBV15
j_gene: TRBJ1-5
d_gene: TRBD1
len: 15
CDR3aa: CATSYGTGLFQPQHF
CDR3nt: TGTGCCACCAGCTACGGGACAGGGCTTTTTCAGCCCCAGCATTTT

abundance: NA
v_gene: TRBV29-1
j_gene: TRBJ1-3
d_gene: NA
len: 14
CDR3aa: CSVIGQSSGNTIYF
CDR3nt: TGCAGCGTTATCGGACAGAGCTCTGGAAACACCATATATTTT

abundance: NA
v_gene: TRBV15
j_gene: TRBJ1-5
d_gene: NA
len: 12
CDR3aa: CATSRDDQPQHF
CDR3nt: TGTGCCACCAGCAGAGATGACCAGCCCCAGCATTTT

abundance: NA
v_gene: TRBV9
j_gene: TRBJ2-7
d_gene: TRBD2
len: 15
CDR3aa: CASSVAASGTYEQYF
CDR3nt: TGTGCCAGCAGCGTAGCGGCTAGCGGCACCTACGAGCAGTACTTC

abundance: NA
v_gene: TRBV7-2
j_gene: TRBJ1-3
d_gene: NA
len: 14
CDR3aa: CASSPPARGNTIYF
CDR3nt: TGTGCCAGCAGCCCCCCAGCCCGCGGAAACACCATATATTTT

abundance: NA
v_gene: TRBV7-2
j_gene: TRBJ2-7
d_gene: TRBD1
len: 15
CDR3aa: CASSPRTGGEYEQYF
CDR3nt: TGTGCCAGCAGCCCAAGGACAGGGGGTGAATACGAGCAGTACTTC

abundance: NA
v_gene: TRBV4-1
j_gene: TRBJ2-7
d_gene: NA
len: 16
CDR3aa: CASSQEWDASAYEQYF
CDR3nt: TGCGCCAGCAGCCAAGAATGGGACGCCTCAGCCTACGAGCAGTACTTC

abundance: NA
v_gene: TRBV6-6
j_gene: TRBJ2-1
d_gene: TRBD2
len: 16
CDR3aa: CASSARTSGFTGEQFF
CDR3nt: TGTGCCAGCAGTGCACGGACTAGCGGATTTACAGGGGAGCAGTTCTTC

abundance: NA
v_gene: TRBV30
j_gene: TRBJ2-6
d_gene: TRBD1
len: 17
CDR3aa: CAWARTGRISGANVLTF
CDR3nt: TGTGCCTGGGCTAGGACAGGGCGAATTTCTGGGGCCAACGTCCTGACTTTC

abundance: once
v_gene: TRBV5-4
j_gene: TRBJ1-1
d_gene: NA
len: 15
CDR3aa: CTSSRPWGEGTEAFF
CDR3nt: TGTACCAGCAGCCGGCCCTGGGGGGAAGGCACTGAAGCTTTCTTT

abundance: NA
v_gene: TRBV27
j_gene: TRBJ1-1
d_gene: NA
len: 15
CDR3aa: CASTKRAQGDTEAFF
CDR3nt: TGTGCCAGCACCAAGCGGGCACAGGGAGACACTGAAGCTTTCTTT

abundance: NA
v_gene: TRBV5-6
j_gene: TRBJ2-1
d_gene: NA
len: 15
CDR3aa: CASSFSVLRYNEQFF
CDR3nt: TGTGCCAGCAGCTTTAGCGTCCTTCGGTACAATGAGCAGTTCTTC

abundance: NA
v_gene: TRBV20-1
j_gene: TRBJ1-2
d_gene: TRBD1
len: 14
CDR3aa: CSARVGQGKTGYTF
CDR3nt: TGCAGTGCTAGAGTGGGACAGGGGAAAACTGGCTACACCTTC

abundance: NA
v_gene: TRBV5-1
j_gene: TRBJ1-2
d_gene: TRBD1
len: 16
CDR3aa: CASSFLTRGQVDGYTF
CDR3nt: TGCGCCAGCAGCTTCCTGACGAGGGGGCAGGTGGATGGCTACACCTTC

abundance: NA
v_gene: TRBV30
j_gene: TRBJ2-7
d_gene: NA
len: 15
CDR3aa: CAWSVASEGAREQYF
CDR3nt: TGTGCCTGGAGTGTAGCTTCGGAGGGGGCTAGGGAGCAGTACTTC

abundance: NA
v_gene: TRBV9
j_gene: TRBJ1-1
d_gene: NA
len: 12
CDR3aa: CASSVAGAEAFF
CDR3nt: TGTGCCAGCAGCGTAGCTGGTGCTGAAGCTTTCTTT

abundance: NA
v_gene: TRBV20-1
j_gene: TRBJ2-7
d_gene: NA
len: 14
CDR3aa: CSARRGAVLYEQYF
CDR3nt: TGCAGTGCTAGGAGGGGAGCGGTCCTCTACGAGCAGTACTTC

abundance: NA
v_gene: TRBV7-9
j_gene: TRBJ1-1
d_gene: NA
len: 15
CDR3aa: CASSFRKGLNTEAFF
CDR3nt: TGTGCCAGCAGTTTTCGGAAGGGCCTGAACACTGAAGCTTTCTTT

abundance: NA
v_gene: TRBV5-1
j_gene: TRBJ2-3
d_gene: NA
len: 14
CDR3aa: CASRGLAQTDTQYF
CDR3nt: TGCGCCAGCAGAGGGCTAGCGCAGACAGATACGCAGTATTTT

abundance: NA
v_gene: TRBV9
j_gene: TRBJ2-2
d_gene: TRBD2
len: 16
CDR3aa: CASSLGGSGKTGELFF
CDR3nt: TGTGCCAGCAGTTTGGGTGGTAGCGGGAAAACCGGGGAGCTGTTTTTT

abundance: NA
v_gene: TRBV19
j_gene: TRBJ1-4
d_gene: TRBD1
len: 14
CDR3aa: CASSHGQGGEKLFF
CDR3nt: TGTGCCAGTAGTCATGGACAGGGCGGTGAAAAACTGTTTTTT

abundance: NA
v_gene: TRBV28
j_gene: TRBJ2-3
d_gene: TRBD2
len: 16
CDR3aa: CASSLALAGETDTQYF
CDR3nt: TGTGCCAGCAGTTTGGCGCTAGCGGGAGAAACAGATACGCAGTATTTT

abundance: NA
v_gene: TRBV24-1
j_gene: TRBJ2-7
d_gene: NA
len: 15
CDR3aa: CATSAKGGTSYEQYF
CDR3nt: TGTGCCACCAGTGCGAAAGGCGGGACTTCCTACGAGCAGTACTTC

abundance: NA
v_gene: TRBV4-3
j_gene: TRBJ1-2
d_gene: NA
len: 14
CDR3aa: CASSQDKQGYGYTF
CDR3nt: TGCGCCAGCAGCCAAGATAAACAGGGATATGGCTACACCTTC

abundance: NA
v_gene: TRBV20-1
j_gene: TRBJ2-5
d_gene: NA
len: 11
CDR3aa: CTGRVIETQYF
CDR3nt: TGCACCGGACGGGTAATCGAGACCCAGTACTTC

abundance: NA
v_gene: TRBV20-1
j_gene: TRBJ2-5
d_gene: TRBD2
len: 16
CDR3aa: CSARLSGRAWPGTQYF
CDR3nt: TGCAGTGCTAGATTAAGCGGGAGGGCCTGGCCCGGGACCCAGTACTTC

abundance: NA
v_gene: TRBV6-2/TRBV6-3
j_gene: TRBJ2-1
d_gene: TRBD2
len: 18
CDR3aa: CASSYPTGTSSPYNEQFF
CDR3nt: TGTGCCAGCAGTTACCCCACAGGGACTAGCAGCCCCTACAATGAGCAGTTCTTC

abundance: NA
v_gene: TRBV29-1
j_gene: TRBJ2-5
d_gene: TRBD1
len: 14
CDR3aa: CSVVRTGIQETQYF
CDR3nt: TGCAGCGTTGTTAGGACAGGGATTCAAGAGACCCAGTACTTC

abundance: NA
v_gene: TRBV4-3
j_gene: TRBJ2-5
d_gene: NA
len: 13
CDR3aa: CASSNRASETQYF
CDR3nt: TGCGCCAGCAGCAACAGAGCGTCAGAGACCCAGTACTTC

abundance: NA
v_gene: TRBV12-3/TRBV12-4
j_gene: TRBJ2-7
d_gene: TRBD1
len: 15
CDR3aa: CASSHPGQGIYEQYF
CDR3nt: TGTGCCAGCAGTCACCCGGGACAGGGGATTTACGAGCAGTACTTC

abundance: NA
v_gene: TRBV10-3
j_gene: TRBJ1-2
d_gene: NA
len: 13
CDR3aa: CATLMDLWDGYTF
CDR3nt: TGTGCCACCCTTATGGACCTCTGGGACGGCTACACCTTC